The rows below give T cell receptor beta chains drawn from one sample of a study of cytomegalovirus exposure and HLA in healthy donors. Data came from immunoSEQ multiplex PCR; TCRdb stores just in-frame clones and leaves some out. The table shows approximately 160,000 clones, with 85% to 90% occurring only once. Sequenced sample: PBMCs. Receptor source: a woman between 18 and 30 years old in good health and CMV-seropositive. CDR3s include the opening cysteine and the closing phenylalanine or tryptophan. The order of the fields is D gene, J gene, V gene, clone size, CDR3 protein, CDR3 DNA. The D gene is left open where the match is weak. Size is stated for part of the rows, as once, few or many counts, or as a class when the clone is expanded.

-	TRBJ2-7	TRBV19	-	CASSTQGNEQYF	TGTGCCAGTAGTACACAGGGCAACGAGCAGTACTTC
-	TRBJ1-1	TRBV19	once	CASSISDTEAFF	TGTGCCAGTAGTATCAGTGACACTGAAGCTTTCTTT
-	TRBJ1-4	TRBV7-8	-	CASSFLMGAINEKLFF	TGTGCCAGCAGCTTTCTAATGGGAGCCATTAATGAAAAACTGTTTTTT
-	TRBJ1-4	TRBV4-2	-	CASSQAGTMNEKLFF	TGTGCCAGCAGCCAAGCCGGGACAATGAATGAAAAACTGTTTTTT
-	TRBJ2-3	TRBV5-1	-	CASSLAWGVLTGATSTDTQYF	TGCGCCAGCAGCTTGGCCTGGGGGGTACTTACCGGCGCAACTAGCACAGATACGCAGTATTTT
-	TRBJ1-3	TRBV9	many	CASSPDGVSGNTIYF	TGTGCCAGCAGCCCCGACGGGGTCTCTGGAAACACCATATATTTT
-	TRBJ2-3	TRBV10-3	-	CAITAGLSTDTQYF	TGTGCCATCACGGCGGGACTTAGCACAGATACGCAGTATTTT
-	TRBJ1-2	TRBV10-3	few	CATGGDGYGYTF	TGTGCCACGGGCGGGGATGGCTATGGCTACACCTTC
TRBD2	TRBJ2-1	TRBV2	-	CASSVTSGTYNEQFF	TGTGCCAGCAGTGTCACTAGCGGGACCTACAATGAGCAGTTCTTC
TRBD2	TRBJ2-1	TRBV15	once	CATSRGTSGSSLDEQFF	TGTGCCACCAGCAGGGGGACTAGCGGGAGTAGCTTAGATGAGCAGTTCTTC
-	TRBJ1-2	TRBV6-4	-	CASRKDSRGDGYTF	TGTGCCAGCAGAAAGGACAGTCGGGGTGATGGCTACACCTTC
TRBD1	TRBJ2-1	TRBV9	-	CASSVEGTGIRNEQFF	TGTGCCAGCAGCGTAGAAGGGACAGGGATTAGGAATGAGCAGTTCTTC
TRBD2	TRBJ2-2	TRBV6-1	few	CASSGGTSGRVTGELFF	TGTGCCAGCAGTGGCGGGACTAGCGGGAGGGTCACCGGGGAGCTGTTTTTT
-	TRBJ1-1	TRBV4-1	-	CASSEGAFEAFF	TGCGCCAGCAGCGAAGGGGCCTTTGAAGCTTTCTTT
-	TRBJ1-5	TRBV28	-	CASSYRQPQHF	TGTGCCAGCAGTTATCGTCAGCCCCAGCATTTT
TRBD1	TRBJ1-1	TRBV18	-	CASSPPTGVNTEAFF	TGTGCCAGCTCACCGCCTACAGGGGTGAACACTGAAGCTTTCTTT
TRBD2	TRBJ2-5	TRBV13	-	CASSIGLAGGRETQYF	TGTGCCAGCAGCATAGGACTAGCGGGAGGGCGGGAGACCCAGTACTTC
-	TRBJ1-5	TRBV7-8	few	CASSGGVGNQPQHF	TGTGCCAGCAGCGGAGGGGTTGGCAATCAGCCCCAGCATTTT
-	TRBJ2-7	TRBV4-2	-	CASSQDAKTYEQYF	TGTGCCAGCAGCCAAGATGCGAAGACCTACGAGCAGTACTTC
-	TRBJ1-4	TRBV14	-	CASSPYGAKNEKLFF	TGTGCCAGCAGCCCGTATGGGGCGAAAAATGAAAAACTGTTTTTT
-	TRBJ1-1	TRBV11-3	-	CASSPRTVYYTEAFF	TGTGCCAGCAGCCCCCGGACAGTTTATTACACTGAAGCTTTCTTT
TRBD1	TRBJ1-2	TRBV6-1	-	CASRNSGQTYGYTF	TGTGCCAGCAGGAATTCGGGACAGACCTATGGCTACACCTTC
TRBD1	TRBJ2-4	TRBV28	-	CASSRQGVLQYF	TGTGCCAGCAGTCGACAGGGAGTGCTTCAGTACTTC
-	TRBJ2-7	TRBV27	-	CASSLRTDQGGSEQYF	TGTGCCAGCAGTTTACGGACCGACCAGGGCGGATCCGAGCAGTACTTC
-	TRBJ1-3	TRBV30	once	CACPRAGNSGNTIYF	TGTGCCTGCCCTAGGGCGGGGAACTCTGGAAACACCATATATTTT
-	TRBJ1-1	TRBV9	-	CASSPGVNEAFF	TGTGCCAGCAGCCCAGGGGTCAATGAAGCTTTCTTT
-	TRBJ1-2	TRBV4-3	-	CASSQEYETAHNYGYTF	TGCGCCAGCAGCCAAGAGTACGAGACAGCCCACAACTATGGCTACACCTTC
-	TRBJ1-1	TRBV5-1	-	CASSSPGGTEAFF	TGCGCCAGCAGCTCCCCCGGGGGGACTGAAGCTTTCTTT
TRBD1	TRBJ1-3	TRBV2	once	CASLPDRASGNTIYF	TGTGCCAGCCTCCCGGACAGGGCATCTGGAAACACCATATATTTT
-	TRBJ1-5	TRBV7-2	-	CASSLITGPQPQHF	TGTGCCAGCAGCTTGATCACAGGGCCTCAGCCCCAGCATTTT
-	TRBJ2-7	TRBV9	-	CASSAGYEQYF	TGTGCCAGCAGCGCAGGCTACGAGCAGTACTTC
-	TRBJ1-1	TRBV10-2	-	CASSRGAGRDEAFF	TGCGCCAGCAGCCGCGGGGCAGGGCGGGATGAAGCTTTCTTT
TRBD2	TRBJ2-2	TRBV18	-	CASSPGLQNTGELFF	TGTGCCAGCTCACCGGGACTACAGAACACCGGGGAGCTGTTTTTT
TRBD2	TRBJ2-1	TRBV13	-	CASSPASGLYNEQFF	TGTGCCAGCAGCCCGGCTAGCGGACTGTACAATGAGCAGTTCTTC
TRBD1	TRBJ2-3	TRBV4-3	-	CASSLTGQGIDTQYF	TGCGCCAGCAGCCTGACGGGACAGGGAATAGATACGCAGTATTTT
-	TRBJ2-1	TRBV30	-	CAWSGGRGTEQFF	TGTGCCTGGAGCGGAGGTCGGGGGACTGAGCAGTTCTTC
TRBD1	TRBJ1-2	TRBV5-6	-	CASSYADRAMSGYTF	TGTGCCAGCAGCTATGCCGACAGGGCCATGAGTGGCTACACCTTC
TRBD1	TRBJ1-4	TRBV27	-	CASSKPGQGKAEKLFF	TGTGCCAGCAGTAAACCGGGACAGGGGAAGGCTGAAAAACTGTTTTTT
TRBD2	TRBJ2-7	TRBV15	-	CATSREPSGGSSYEQYF	TGTGCCACCAGCAGAGAACCGAGCGGGGGATCATCCTACGAGCAGTACTTC
-	TRBJ1-5	TRBV6-5	few	CASSYSRGSNQPQHF	TGTGCCAGCAGTTACTCTCGCGGTAGCAATCAGCCCCAGCATTTT
TRBD2	TRBJ2-1	TRBV11-3	-	CASSSGLAGGPRQFF	TGTGCCAGCAGCTCGGGACTAGCGGGAGGGCCCAGGCAGTTCTTC
TRBD2	TRBJ2-3	TRBV5-1	-	CASSSMTSGDTQYF	TGCGCCAGCAGCTCGATGACTAGCGGAGATACGCAGTATTTT
-	TRBJ1-1	TRBV18	-	CASSPTSRGNTEAFF	TGTGCCAGCTCACCAACGTCCCGGGGGAACACTGAAGCTTTCTTT